This T cell receptor (beta chain) is from a study of blood T cell repertoires in COVID-19. The CDR3 covers 16 residues. Trimming removed 3 bases from V and 5 bases from J, with 19 bases in between. The germline V gene has CDR1 MGHRA and CDR2 YSYEKL. Per the authors' pipeline: Nucleated cell number was recorded as an estimate derived from reference gene primer amplification. The method was immunoSEQ multiplex PCR; TCRdb's version includes in-frame clones alone and lacks a portion of them. V, J and clone size were drawn from that table, and D and trimming were deduced from the DNA. This table has hundreds of thousands of clones, 83% appearing once.

The chain employs TRBV4-1 and TRBJ1-1; D remains ambiguous. Sequencing input: peripheral blood. This clonotype originated in a woman in her thirties or forties with active or convalescent COVID-19. The chain's CDR3 is CASSHEEEQSGTEAFF. The CDR3 nucleotides read TGCGCCAGCAGCCACGAGGAGGAGCAATCCGGAACTGAAGCTTTCTTT.